The 15 T cell receptor beta chains listed next were all sequenced from one sample in a study of blood T cell repertoires in COVID-19. Sequencing used immunoSEQ multiplex PCR; TCRdb keeps in-frame clones, though not all of them. The table has 200,000 or so clones, less than 90% seen once. The specimen was peripheral blood. These receptors were obtained from a woman aged 40 to 50 with acute or convalescent COVID-19.

This clone was seen a handful of times. The V and J genes are TRBV5-1 and TRBJ2-7, with TRBD1 identical over 8 bases. The CDR3 length is 15 residues. The V gene's germline CDR1 is SGHRS and CDR2 YFSETQ. V lost 3 bases, J lost 2 bases, and 7 bases stayed unmatched. CDR3 protein: CASSSWTGLPYEQYF. The DNA for the CDR3 is TGCGCCAGCAGCTCCTGGACAGGGTTACCCTACGAGCAGTACTTC.

The chain carries TRBV5-1 and TRBJ2-5; no reliable D call. CDR1 and CDR2 (germline): SGHRS, YFSETQ. The CDR3 is 14 residues long. Trimming cost V 3 bases and J 0 bases, with 9 bases left between them. Here the CDR3 DNA reads TGCGCCAGCAGCTCAACTATATACCAAGAGACCCAGTACTTC. Residues: CASSSTIYQETQYF.

The chain has TRBV7-9 and TRBJ2-7, with D possibly matching TRBD1 (5 bases). Looked up from germline, CDR1 is SEHNR and CDR2 is FQNEAQ (reference sequence). The CDR3 is 17 residues long. The ends were cut back, 1 base at V and 0 bases at J, with 16 bases in the middle. Here the CDR3 DNA reads TGTGCCAGCAGCTTAGATATGAACAGGCAAAGCTCCTACGAGCAGTACTTC. Translation gives CASSLDMNRQSSYEQYF.

This clone was recorded once. Different DNA sequences within this sample yield the same CDR3. V usage is TRBV30 and J usage is TRBJ1-5; D call uncertain. Germline V CDR1 and CDR2: GTSNPN, SVGIG (reference sequence). This CDR3 comprises 13 residues. Trimming left V 4 bases short and J 0 bases short, with 7 bases between. The CDR3 loop is CAWTGNSNQPQHF. The CDR3 DNA reads TGTGCCTGGACCGGGAATAGCAATCAGCCCCAGCATTTT.

The chain uses TRBV4-2 and TRBJ1-4; TRBD1 is a possible D gene (5 bases). Trimming left V 5 bases short and J 8 bases short, with 15 bases between. There are 14 residues in the CDR3. From germline, CDR1 is LGHNA and CDR2 YNFKEQ. The CDR3 region has the DNA TGTGCCAGCAGCGGCTTAGGGGAGGCGGAAAAACTGTTTTTT. Translation gives CASSGLGEAEKLFF.

The chain has TRBV19 and TRBJ2-7; D is undetermined. The CDR3 contains 13 residues. CDR1 LNHDA and CDR2 SQIVND come from the germline V gene (reference sequence). The V and J ends lost 3 bases and 10 bases respectively, with 16 bases between them. The CDR3 bases are TGTGCCAGTAGTATTATCCTAGAATCCTCTCAGTACTTC. Its protein product is CASSIILESSQYF.

In regard to this clone: The junction shows a germline mismatch at one end, possibly a read error. V and J are TRBV4-2 and TRBJ2-3; 9 nucleotides align to TRBD2. The CDR3 runs 16 residues. Germline CDR1 is LGHNA and CDR2 is YNFKEQ. CDR3 in DNA: TGTACCAGCAGCCAGCGTAAGGCGGGGGGGCCAGATACGCAGTATTTT. Its protein product is CTSSQRKAGGPDTQYF.

The CDR3 region has the DNA TGTGCCAGCAGTGGTAGACTTAAAGAGACCCAGTACTTC. Protein sequence: CASSGRLKETQYF. The genes are TRBV2 and TRBJ2-5; no clear D. V lost 4 bases, J lost 3 bases, and 9 bases lay in between. Germline CDR1 SNHLY, CDR2 FYNNEI. The CDR3 is made up of 13 amino acids.

The rearrangement joins TRBV7-9 to TRBJ2-1, with TRBD2 identical over 8 bases. The V gene's germline CDR1 is SEHNR and CDR2 FQNEAQ (reference sequence). V shed 0 bases and J 4 bases; nucleotides not matched to a gene: 11. This CDR3 is built from 18 residues. The CDR3 loop is CASSLARREGLPYNEQFF. The CDR3, as DNA: TGTGCCAGCAGCTTAGCGCGCCGGGAGGGCCTCCCGTACAATGAGCAGTTCTTC.

The chain couples TRBV5-1 to TRBJ2-3; D gene unclear. V lost 6 bases, J lost 6 bases, and 14 bases lay in between. The CDR3 sequence is 13 residues long. CDR1 is SGHRS and CDR2 is YFSETQ in the germline V gene. The CDR3 DNA reads as TGCGCCAGCACCCAACAGCCACGGGATACGCAGTATTTT. Translating it yields CASTQQPRDTQYF.

This chain uses TRBV5-6 with TRBJ2-5, with 13 bases fitting TRBD2. This CDR3 region has 16 residues. Germline V CDR1 and CDR2: SGHDT, YYEEEE. J gave up 5 bases and V 2 bases, and 6 bases lay outside the gene matches. CDR3 region: CASSFGLAGVSETQYF. In DNA, the CDR3 is TGTGCCAGCAGCTTCGGACTAGCGGGAGTGTCGGAGACCCAGTACTTC.

This sequence joins TRBV11-3 and TRBJ1-1; D not certain. Germline-derived CDR1 and CDR2 are SGHNT and YENEEA. V lost 1 base and J 7 bases, leaving 7 bases between the germline ends. The length of the CDR3 is 12 residues. CDR3 region: CASSLGQFEAFF. The CDR3 DNA follows: TGTGCCAGCAGCTTAGGGCAGTTTGAAGCTTTCTTT. Full variable domain (remainder filled in from reference TRBV11-3 and TRBJ1-1): EAGVVQSPRYKIIEKKQPVAFWCNPISGHNTLYWYLQNLGQGPELLIRYENEEAVDDSQLPKDRFSAERLKGVDSTLKIQPAELGDSAVYLCASSLGQFEAFFGQGTRLTVV.

J is TRBJ1-1 and V is TRBV19, with 9 bases matching TRBD1. CDR3 length: 16 amino acids. Looked up from germline, CDR1 is LNHDA and CDR2 is SQIVND (reference sequence). After removal of 5 bases from V and 6 bases from J, the junction contained 13 bases not matched to a gene. The CDR3 nucleotides are TGTGCCAGTAGTGTTTCGATGGGACAGGGTATCCCTGAAGCTTTCTTT. It yields the protein CASSVSMGQGIPEAFF.

This chain uses TRBV18 with TRBJ2-2, with D perhaps TRBD1 (5 bases). CDR3 length equals 15 residues. Trimming took 2 bases from V and 5 from J, leaving 12 bases between them. In germline, CDR1 is KGHSH, CDR2 LQKENI. In DNA, the CDR3 is TGTGCCAGCTCACCAAAGGTCCCAGGGACCGGGGAGCTGTTTTTT. It translates to CASSPKVPGTGELFF. Together with reference TRBV18 and TRBJ2-2, the CDR3 gives the full variable domain: NAGVMQNPRHLVRRRGQEARLRCSPMKGHSHVYWYRQLPEEGLKFMVYLQKENIIDESGMPKERFSAEFPKEGPSILRIQQVVRGDSAAYFCASSPKVPGTGELFFGEGSRLTVL.

The chain employs TRBV7-9 and TRBJ1-2, with 7 bases matching TRBD1. There are 17 residues in the CDR3. The germline V gene has CDR1 SEHNR and CDR2 FQNEAQ (reference sequence). V was clipped by 7 bases and J by 3 bases; unmatched bases: 17. The DNA of the CDR3 is TGTGCCAGCAACCCCGGGACAGAAAGGATTCAGCACTATGGCTACACCTTC. Its translation: CASNPGTERIQHYGYTF.